This TCR beta chain was recovered during a study of shared clonotypes between healthy human individuals. Source study methods: With immunoSEQ giving junction-only sequences and no quality scores, filtering differed. This table comes from immunoSEQ multiplex PCR, and its TCRdb copy is limited to in-frame clones, with some not included. V, J and clone size derive from that table, while D and trimming were established from the DNA sequence. This table holds some 480,000 clones, around three quarters found once. The CDR3 length is 14 residues. Trimming cost V 4 bases and J 4 bases, with 12 bases left between them. The V gene's germline CDR1 is SGHRS and CDR2 YFSETQ. This clone occurred a few times. Study donors comprised healthy, HIV-negative adults devoid of recent acute infection or vaccination. Samples left unsorted employed approximately 90 million PBMCs for genomic DNA.

This TCR came from a middle-aged woman in good health. Some clones in this sample may be carry-over from other donors' samples. Sequencing input: PBMCs. The chain uses TRBV5-1 and TRBJ1-5; D is possibly TRBD1 (6 bases). The CDR3 sequence: CASSPQGLNQPQHF. The CDR3 coding sequence is TGCGCCAGCAGCCCACAGGGTTTGAATCAGCCCCAGCATTTT.